This TCR beta chain was recovered during a study of Graves' ophthalmopathy and Graves' hyperthyroidism (dated by TCRdb to the late 2010s). As for the study more broadly: Peripheral blood was collected at initial diagnosis, before any treatment. Following sample collection, hyperthyroidism patients were given methimazole at a starting dose of 30 mg daily, and ophthalmopathy patients were given high-dose intravenous methylprednisolone. T-cell repertoires of thyroid tissue and blood were compared in more than 5 hyperthyroidism patients. An independent validation cohort was composed of around 19 hyperthyroidism patients and around 16 patients who later progressed from hyperthyroidism to ophthalmopathy. To explore V-J signatures distinguishing ophthalmopathy from hyperthyroidism, a discovery set of approximately 100 patients (roughly 45 ophthalmopathy, about 57 stable hyperthyroidism) was enrolled. TCR beta repertoire signatures were used to distinguish Graves' ophthalmopathy from Graves' hyperthyroidism and to predict progression to ophthalmopathy. In total, 135 blood samples were TCR-sequenced: approximately 42 ophthalmopathy, under 85 hyperthyroidism and about 17 hyperthyroidism-to-ophthalmopathy patients.

Broader findings and caveats from the paper: Most expanded thyroid clonotypes with a frequency above 0.001 also appeared in blood, which suggests that blood repertoires may reflect the immune response in the thyroid. In validation, the model predicted ophthalmopathy progression with 70.59% sensitivity and approximately 78% specificity; roughly 12 predicted patients were CT-confirmed with GO in a median of approximately 6.5 months. No statistical method was used to predetermine the sample size, and group allocation was not hidden from the investigators. In cross-validation, the 13-signature model distinguished ophthalmopathy from stable hyperthyroidism with 85% to 90% sensitivity and around 82% specificity, and in the test set the corresponding values were 80% and 75%.

For repertoire sequencing, the TCR beta CDR3 regions were amplified from RNA transcripts. The first round of RT-PCR was done with HTBI primers and the Qiagen OneStep RT-PCR kit, and was followed by a second round of multiplex PCR, then size selection and purification. The libraries underwent paired-end sequencing with 100 bp reads on an Illumina HiSeq2000. Per the authors' processing: SOAPnuke was used for read processing, and reads with adapters, uncalled bases, a mean Phred below 15, or no exact constant-primer or identifier match were discarded. COPE v1.2.5 was used to merge high-quality paired reads. Unique nucleotide sequences were defined as clonotypes and aligned to IMGT TRB V, D and J references using MiTCR v1.1. Analysis was restricted to V-J combinations with a frequency above 0.0001, which covered roughly 99% of repertoires. For each V-J combination, a TCR clonal expansion and chaos score was defined as the ratio of F50 clonal expansion to chaos observed in the TCRdist matrix. Welch's t-statistics and random forest were used to reduce features to about a dozen V-J combinations, which were fed into a naive Bayes classifier. The Morisita-Horn index was used to measure how similar the thyroid and blood repertoires were. TCRdb trimmed public reads at Q25 via fastp, called clones via MiXCR and kept in-frame beta chains. A single entry per CDR3 protein holds the most common genes and DNA from its merged rows. The authors' filters were not applied to this entry. Across this sample there are about 240,000 distinct CDR3 sequences, with around 50% seen only once. The ten most abundant clones make up approximately 44% of the sample.

From the cysteine up to the phenylalanine, the CDR3 has a length of 15 residues. The only DNA kept is the CDR3, 45 bases in frame from the first base. Sequences ENHRY (CDR1) and SYGVKD (CDR2) are obtained from the germline V gene. V loses 7 bases of germline sequence and J loses 6 bases, and the interval between the two ends is 21 bases. In this sample, this clonotype turned up once. No cognate antigen has been identified for it. A much larger clone sits a single nucleotide away, making a read error possible. The ophthalmopathy patients had moderately to severely active disease, with a Clinical Activity Score of 3 or higher, a NOSPECS grade of 4 or higher, and a disease duration of less than 3 months. Patients with other autoimmune diseases, uncontrolled infections, pregnancy or lactation were excluded from the study. Diagnosis relied on clinical symptoms, serum thyroxine, TRAb, thyroid ultrasound and orbital computed tomography. PBMCs were isolated from 8 to 10 ml of fresh peripheral blood by Ficoll-Paque density gradient centrifugation. Total RNA was extracted with Trizol reagent and quality-checked on an Agilent 2100 Bioanalyzer.

Here the chain combines TRBV10-3 and TRBJ1-1; TRBD1 is perhaps the D gene, given 5 matching bases. The receptor comes from an adult man with Graves' ophthalmopathy. Input material: peripheral blood. The DNA is as follows: TGTGCCATCATGACAGACCAGGATCTTGTCTCTGAAGCTTTCTTT. This codes for CAIMTDQDLVSEAFF.